These 30 T cell receptor beta chains originate from one sample sequenced in a study of blood T cells in healthy people across ages. Combining a sample-barcoded 5' primer with a J-beta primer mix, a second PCR ran for roughly 6 to 11 cycles. TCRdb re-analysed the 5' RACE reads in MiXCR, keeping a single row per CDR3 protein. The sample contains 1.5 million to 2 million distinct CDR3 sequences, roughly 50% of which appear only once. Material for sequencing was blood. Receptors originate from a woman aged 40 to 50 in good health.

This clonotype was counted a few times. CDR3 coding DNA: TGCGCCAGCAGCTTGGCCGCGGGGCGCACCTACGAGCAGTACTTC. It is translated as CASSLAAGRTYEQYF. The chain uses TRBV5-1 and TRBJ2-7; possible D gene TRBD2, 6 bases. The CDR3 extends over 15 amino acids. V gave up 0 bases and J gave up 2 bases, with 12 bases separating them. Germline CDR1 is SGHRS and CDR2 is YFSETQ.

The V and J genes are TRBV6-1 and TRBJ1-1; the D gene is possibly TRBD1 (6 bases). The V gene's germline CDR1 is MNHNS and CDR2 SASEGT. Between the trimmed V and J ends, which lost 2 bases and 5 bases, there was a span of 12 bases. The CDR3 consists of 14 residues. The CDR3 nucleotides are TGTGCCAGCAGTGAAATTGGGGGCTGGACTGAAGCTTTCTTT. This translates into CASSEIGGWTEAFF.

This sequence joins TRBV14 and TRBJ1-2; D may be TRBD1 (5 bases). Germline loops: CDR1 SGHDN, CDR2 FVKESK. Trimming cost V 0 bases and J 4 bases, with 15 bases left between them. The length of the CDR3 is 16 residues. The CDR3 region is CASSQDLGDQFYGYTF. CDR3 nucleotide sequence: TGTGCCAGCAGCCAAGACCTCGGGGACCAATTCTATGGCTACACCTTC.

The chain joins TRBV10-3 to TRBJ1-2; 7 bases match TRBD1. Germline CDR1 reads ENHRY; CDR2 reads SYGVKD. V was clipped by 6 bases and J by 6 bases; unmatched bases: 7. CDR3 length: 13 residues. In nucleotides, the CDR3 is TGTGCCATCAGCCATTACGACAGGGATGGCTACACCTTC. Protein sequence: CAISHYDRDGYTF.

The rearrangement links TRBV28 to TRBJ2-7; 10 nucleotides agree with TRBD1. Germline CDR1 MDHEN, CDR2 SYDVKM. The V segment lost 5 bases and the J segment 10 bases; nucleotides outside the gene matches: 11. The CDR3 loop spans 14 amino acids. In DNA, the CDR3 is TGTGCCAGCAGTAAGGGACAGGGGAACCCCGTTCAGTACTTC. Translating it yields CASSKGQGNPVQYF.

The chain links TRBV7-6 to TRBJ2-1, with TRBD2 identical over 8 bases. J gave up 5 bases and V 4 bases, and 10 bases lay outside the gene matches. Germline assignment: CDR1 SGHVS and CDR2 FNYEAQ. CDR3 length: 16 amino acids. This CDR3 reads CASSSIGGAGDNEQFF. DNA of the CDR3: TGTGCCAGCAGCTCCATCGGGGGGGCAGGAGACAATGAGCAGTTCTTC. The entire variable domain, with the rest obtained from reference TRBV7-6 and TRBJ2-1, is as follows: GAGVSQSPRYKVTKRGQDVALRCDPISGHVSLYWYRQALGQGPEFLTYFNYEAQQDKSGLPNDRFSAERPEGSISTLTIQRTEQRDSAMYRCASSSIGGAGDNEQFFGPGTRLTVL.

The CDR3 reads CSADIAGGFVLETQYF. CDR3 bases: TGCAGTGCTGACATAGCGGGGGGGTTTGTATTAGAGACCCAGTACTTC. V gene TRBV20-1 combines with J gene TRBJ2-5; the match to TRBD2 covers 11 bases. The J segment lost 4 bases and the V segment lost 5 bases, leaving 12 bases of the junction unmatched. The CDR3 covers 16 residues. CDR1 DFQATT and CDR2 SNEGSKA come from the germline V gene (reference sequence).

V gene TRBV12-3 or TRBV12-4 combines with J gene TRBJ2-3; D perhaps matches TRBD1 (6 bases). The CDR3 loop spans 16 amino acids. Between the trimmed V and J ends, which lost 0 bases and 3 bases, there was a span of 13 bases. The CDR3, as DNA: TGTGCCAGCAGTTTAGCCCTACAGGGTACGACAGATACGCAGTATTTT. Translated, it gives CASSLALQGTTDTQYF.

The chain is built from TRBV7-2 and TRBJ2-7; no definite D call. This CDR3 spans 15 amino acids. Trimming left V 1 base short and J 0 bases short, with 10 bases between. Germline V CDR1 and CDR2: SGHTA, FQGNSA. CDR3 nucleotides: TGTGCCAGCAGCTTAGGTATAGGAAGCTCCTACGAGCAGTACTTC. It translates to CASSLGIGSSYEQYF.

The chain has TRBV27 and TRBJ1-2; no firm D call. The CDR3 loop spans 18 amino acids. Trimming removed 5 bases from V and 6 bases from J, with 28 bases in between. The germline V gene encodes CDR1 MNHEY and CDR2 SMNVEV (reference sequence). The CDR3 is CASSPKPLFLEGSHGYTF. DNA for the CDR3: TGTGCCAGCAGTCCCAAACCGCTATTCCTTGAAGGGTCACATGGCTACACCTTC.

This chain joins TRBV6-5 and TRBJ1-1; D not resolved. CDR1 is MNHEY, CDR2 SVGAGI, per germline. V dropped 0 bases and J dropped 1 base, with 15 bases sitting between them. The CDR3 runs 17 residues. CDR3 residues: CASSYSGSVGSNTEAFF. The CDR3 nucleotides read TGTGCCAGCAGTTACTCGGGCTCCGTCGGGTCGAACACTGAAGCTTTCTTT.

This clonotype was seen only a few times. The genes are TRBV12-3 or TRBV12-4 and TRBJ1-2, with D tentatively TRBD1 (6 bases). Between the trimmed V and J ends, which lost 11 bases and 0 bases, there was a span of 13 bases. The CDR3 has 13 amino acids. Written as DNA, the CDR3 is TGTGCCTCAGGGGTCCTCGCTAACTATGGCTACACCTTC. It specifies CASGVLANYGYTF.

The chain couples TRBV13 to TRBJ2-5, with a tentative D call TRBD2 (6 bases). Germline assignment: CDR1 PRHDT and CDR2 FYEKMQ (reference sequence). The CDR3 runs 17 residues. V lost 1 base and J 2 bases, leaving 17 bases between the germline ends. CDR3 bases: TGTGCCAGCAGCTTAGCCCAAAGGGGACTTCCACAAGAGACCCAGTACTTC. Its translation is CASSLAQRGLPQETQYF.

The chain uses TRBV20-1 and TRBJ2-3; D is unclear. This CDR3 has 15 residues. V was pared by 0 bases and J by 0 bases, with 10 bases between. The germline gives CDR1 DFQATT, CDR2 SNEGSKA (reference sequence). The CDR3 spells CSAREGTTSTDTQYF. CDR3 in DNA: TGCAGTGCTAGAGAGGGCACCACTAGCACAGATACGCAGTATTTT.

The V call is TRBV5-4, the J call TRBJ2-3; D unclear. CDR1 is SGHNT and CDR2 is YYREEE in the germline V gene (reference sequence). Trimming removed 4 bases at V and 3 bases at J, with 15 bases between. The CDR3 is 15 residues long. CDR3 sequence reads: CASSTSRARTDTQYF. In DNA form, the CDR3 reads TGTGCCAGCAGCACGAGTAGGGCTCGGACAGATACGCAGTATTTT.

The rearrangement joins TRBV12-5 to TRBJ2-5, with 9 positions matching TRBD2. CDR1 LGHNT and CDR2 FRNRAP come from the germline V gene. This CDR3 comprises 15 residues. V lost 2 bases to trimming and J lost 2 bases; unmatched junction nucleotides: 3. This chain's CDR3 is CASGLQSGGQETQYF. The CDR3 bases are TGTGCTAGTGGTTTGCAAAGCGGGGGGCAAGAGACCCAGTACTTC.

This chain links TRBV20-1 with TRBJ1-1; 8 bases match TRBD1. V lost 3 bases, J lost 3 bases, and 3 bases stayed unmatched. The CDR3 is 13 amino acids. Germline V CDR1 and CDR2: DFQATT, SNEGSKA (reference sequence). The CDR3 sequence is CSARQDRDTEAFF. The CDR3, as DNA: TGCAGTGCTAGGCAGGACAGGGACACTGAAGCTTTCTTT.

J is TRBJ1-2 and V is TRBV20-1, with 7 bases lining up with TRBD1. From germline, CDR1 is DFQATT and CDR2 SNEGSKA (reference sequence). J lost 5 bases, V lost 6 bases, and 6 bases had no gene match. The CDR3 runs to 12 residues. The chain's CDR3 is CSARQGIYGYTF. The CDR3 nucleotides are TGCAGTGCGAGACAGGGAATATATGGCTACACCTTC.

The J gene is TRBJ2-6, the V gene TRBV7-9; 8 bases are shared with TRBD1. J was trimmed by 0 bases and V by 0 bases; bases with no gene match: 1. This CDR3 region has 17 residues. Germline V gives CDR1 SEHNR, CDR2 FQNEAQ (reference sequence). Here the CDR3 DNA reads TGTGCCAGCAGCTTAGCCGGGACAGGCTCTGGGGCCAACGTCCTGACTTTC. Translated: CASSLAGTGSGANVLTF. Full variable domain (rest looked up from reference TRBV7-9 and TRBJ2-6): DTGVSQNPRHKITKRGQNVTFRCDPISEHNRLYWYRQTLGQGPEFLTYFQNEAQLEKSRLLSDRFSAERPKGSFSTLEIQRTEQGDSAMYLCASSLAGTGSGANVLTFGAGSRLTVL.

Concerning this clonotype: One end of the junction varies from germline; a read error may be responsible. The chain employs TRBV6-1 and TRBJ2-1, with 10 bases matching TRBD2. CDR1 is MNHNS, CDR2 SASEGT, per germline. The CDR3 is made up of 20 amino acids. CDR3 region: CASSAPTSGSDKGDYNGQFF. The CDR3 DNA reads TGTGCCAGCAGTGCTCCGACTAGCGGGTCCGACAAGGGAGACTACAATGGGCAGTTCTTC.

The V and J genes are TRBV7-8 and TRBJ2-5; D is unresolved. The CDR3 runs 10 residues. V lost 5 bases and J 8 bases, leaving 6 bases between the germline ends. The germline gives CDR1 SGHVS, CDR2 FQNEAQ. In nucleotides, the CDR3 is TGTGCCAGCAGCGCGAGTACCCAGTACTTC. Translating gives CASSASTQYF.

This clonotype was detected only a few times. The chain is built from TRBV7-2 and TRBJ2-5; 8 nucleotides agree with TRBD1. With 1 base clipped from V and 5 bases from J, the junction kept 6 bases outside the gene matches. The CDR3 spans 15 residues. From germline, CDR1 is SGHTA and CDR2 FQGNSA. CDR3 DNA: TGTGCCAGCAGCTTAGACAGGGGGAAGGGGGAGACCCAGTACTTC. The encoded protein is CASSLDRGKGETQYF. Supplemented by reference TRBV7-2 and TRBJ2-5, the full variable domain reads GAGVSQSPSNKVTEKGKDVELRCDPISGHTALYWYRQSLGQGLEFLIYFQGNSAPDKSGLPSDRFSAERTGGSVSTLTIQRTQQEDSAVYLCASSLDRGKGETQYFGPGTRLLVL.

Only a few counts were recorded for this clonotype. The rearrangement uses TRBV7-2 and TRBJ2-5; 8 bases fit TRBD1. The CDR3 contains 16 residues. CDR1 is SGHTA and CDR2 is FQGNSA in the germline V gene. Unmatched junction bases numbered 14, after V lost 5 bases and J lost 6 bases. CDR3 residues: CASSPDRGTVFKTQYF. CDR3 DNA: TGTGCCAGCAGCCCCGACAGGGGAACTGTCTTTAAGACCCAGTACTTC. Filled out from reference TRBV7-2 and TRBJ2-5, the complete variable domain reads GAGVSQSPSNKVTEKGKDVELRCDPISGHTALYWYRQSLGQGLEFLIYFQGNSAPDKSGLPSDRFSAERTGGSVSTLTIQRTQQEDSAVYLCASSPDRGTVFKTQYFGPGTRLLVL.

The chain combines TRBV10-3 with TRBJ2-5, with a possible D match to TRBD2 (6 bases). This CDR3 has 14 residues. CDR1 and CDR2 from the germline V gene are ENHRY and SYGVKD. V lost 4 bases, J lost 3 bases, and 12 bases lay in between. In DNA, the CDR3 is TGTGCCATCAGTGGAGGCGGGGTAAAAGAGACCCAGTACTTC. Residues: CAISGGGVKETQYF.

The rearrangement links TRBV2 to TRBJ2-1; D perhaps matches TRBD2 (5 bases). Looked up from germline, CDR1 is SNHLY and CDR2 is FYNNEI. There are 13 residues in the CDR3. Trimming left V 11 bases short and J 4 bases short, with 15 bases between. CDR3 loop: CASSDGEYNEQFF. The CDR3 nucleotides read TGTGCCTCAAGCGACGGGGAGTACAATGAGCAGTTCTTC.

This rearrangement joins TRBV4-3 to TRBJ1-6, with 7 positions matching TRBD1. This CDR3 is built from 16 residues. Trimming cost V 1 base and J 9 bases; bases outside gene matches: 9. Germline CDR1 is LGHNA and CDR2 is YSLEER. DNA of the CDR3: TGCGCCAGCAGCCAAGGAGGGGGCGCGGATAGTTCACCCCTCCACTTT. Amino acids: CASSQGGGADSSPLHF.

This sequence joins TRBV12-3 or TRBV12-4 and TRBJ1-4, with D unresolved. The CDR3 totals 11 residues. Deletions cut 3 bases from V and 10 bases from J, with 6 bases between. CDR3 sequence (DNA): TGTGCCAGCAGTTTTGGGCCAAAACTGTTTTTT. This codes for CASSFGPKLFF.

This clonotype turned up a few times. The chain is built from TRBV18 and TRBJ1-2; D unresolved. CDR3 length: 16 residues. Trimming stripped 0 bases from V and 1 base from J, with 12 bases between. CDR1 and CDR2 (germline): KGHSH, LQKENI. CDR3 region: CASSPPGSRFNYGYTF. The CDR3 DNA is TGTGCCAGCTCACCACCTGGCAGTCGATTTAACTATGGCTACACCTTC. The full variable domain, in which reference TRBV18 and TRBJ1-2 provide the parts outside the CDR3, is NAGVMQNPRHLVRRRGQEARLRCSPMKGHSHVYWYRQLPEEGLKFMVYLQKENIIDESGMPKERFSAEFPKEGPSILRIQQVVRGDSAAYFCASSPPGSRFNYGYTFGSGTRLTVV.

The chain carries TRBV20-1 and TRBJ1-4, with TRBD1 as a possible D gene (5 bases). Trimming removed 5 bases from V and 4 bases from J, with 14 bases in between. CDR3 length: 14 residues. Germline assignment: CDR1 DFQATT and CDR2 SNEGSKA (reference sequence). The CDR3 region has the DNA TGCAGTGCTCCAAGACAGCTACTTAATGAAAAACTGTTTTTT. It translates to CSAPRQLLNEKLFF.

The rearrangement uses TRBV29-1 and TRBJ2-6, with D unresolved. V dropped 4 bases and J dropped 2 bases, with 12 bases sitting between them. CDR1 and CDR2 (germline): SQVTM, ANQGSEA. This CDR3 spans 15 amino acids. Here the CDR3 DNA reads TGCAGCGTTGTATTGAAGGAGACTGGGGCCAACGTCCTGACTTTC. This gives the protein CSVVLKETGANVLTF. Full variable domain (missing parts from reference TRBV29-1 and TRBJ2-6): SAVISQKPSRDICQRGTSLTIQCQVDSQVTMMFWYRQQPGQSLTLIATANQGSEATYESGFVIDKFPISRPNLTFSTLTVSNMSPEDSSIYLCSVVLKETGANVLTFGAGSRLTVL.